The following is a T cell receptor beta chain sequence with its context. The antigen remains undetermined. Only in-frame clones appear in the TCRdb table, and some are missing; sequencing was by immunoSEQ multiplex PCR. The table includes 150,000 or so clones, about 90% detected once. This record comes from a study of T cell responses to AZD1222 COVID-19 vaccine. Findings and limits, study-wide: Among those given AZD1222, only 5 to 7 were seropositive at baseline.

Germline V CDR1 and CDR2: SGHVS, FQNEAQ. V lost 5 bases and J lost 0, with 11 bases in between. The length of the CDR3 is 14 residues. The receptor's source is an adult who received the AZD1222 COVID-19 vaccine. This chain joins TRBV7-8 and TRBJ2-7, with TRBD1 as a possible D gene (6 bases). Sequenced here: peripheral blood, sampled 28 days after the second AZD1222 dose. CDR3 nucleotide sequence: TGTGCCAGCAGCCCTCGGACAGCCTCCTACGAGCAGTACTTC. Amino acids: CASSPRTASYEQYF.